The sequence of this TCR beta chain was determined in a study of CD8+ T cells in alopecia areata. Overall study: Each of the treated patients was given oral tofacitinib, 5 to 10 mg twice daily, for moderate-to-severe alopecia areata. Study conclusions and caveats: Clonality was higher in lesional than normal scalp, especially in alopecia totalis/universalis.

Extracted RNA was reverse transcribed, and the resulting cDNA served as sequencing template. Produced via immunoSEQ multiplex PCR; TCRdb's table is partial and in-frame only. The profile shows some 19,000 clones, around 66% of them singletons. This clone turned up a few times. Its antigen is unidentified. This CDR3 spans 13 amino acids. Trimming took off 3 bases at V and 7 bases at J, with 12 bases between the two ends. Germline CDR1 and CDR2: SGHVS and FQNEAQ. Punch biopsies of lesional scalp, plus peripheral blood, were taken from alopecia areata patients. The sequence derives from a human donor with alopecia areata. The sequencing used skin, collected at week 0. The J gene is TRBJ1-2, the V gene TRBV7-8; D is ambiguous. CDR3 amino acids: CASSFRGLGGYTF. DNA of the CDR3: TGTGCCAGCAGCTTTCGCGGCCTCGGTGGCTACACCTTC.